This TCR beta chain was captured by sequencing in a study of relationships among human T cell subsets (dated by TCRdb to the early 2010s). Looking at the study overall: The study sequenced eight distinct T cell populations from blood: pan T, CD8 cytotoxic, regulatory, Th1, Th2, naive plus transitional, activated and memory cells. The research as a whole found: The bead-based sorting was unable to rule out the presence of a CD4+CD8+ double-positive population. Substantial sharing of CDR3s among Th1, Th2 and regulatory T cells was interpreted as suggestive of stochastic cell fate choices. More than 55% of CD8+ cytotoxic sequences came from clones with more than 100 reads, while the regulatory and Th2 subsets showed few clones of that size. No statistically significant differences in V, D and J usage, CDR3 length or N-nucleotide additions were observed among the seven subsets.

CDR1 and CDR2 were assigned from the germline V gene (reference sequence) as LNHDA and SQIVND. Cut back by 8 bases and 0 bases, the V and J ends lie 11 bases apart. The CDR3, cysteine through phenylalanine, is 13 amino acids long. The retained sequence is limited to the CDR3, 39 bases, with the frame set at the first base. Libraries were built with multiplex PCR. The sequencer listed for this sample is 454 GS FLX. Semiquantitative ARM-PCR was used to amplify the TCR alpha and beta CDR3 regions from mRNA. In ARM-PCR, tagged nested gene-specific primers were used first, and exponential amplification was then carried out by communal superprimers. Before the second amplification round was performed on first-round PCR products, the nested primers were removed by exonuclease. Amplicons were sequenced on the 454 platform, which allows rapid sequencing of millions of DNA fragments without cloning bias. A read mappable to both V and J germline segments was defined as an effective read. As for how the authors treated the data: IRmap was used to assign reads to germline V, D and J segments, relying on pyromap, a Smith-Waterman modification adapted to 454 sequencing errors. D-beta assignments were filtered with cutoffs set at the 99th percentile of alignment scores obtained from simulated random sequences. CDR3 was defined as the amino acids lying between the conserved V-segment Y[YFLI]C motif and the J-segment [FW]GXGT motif. A compound Poisson process model, previously applied to large-scale EST data, was used to estimate repertoire diversity. A procedure for detecting cross-contamination was used to argue that sample contamination was not the source of the shared CDR3s. The public reads were reprocessed in TCRdb via fastp at Q25 and MiXCR, keeping in-frame beta chains. One record per CDR3 amino acid sequence lists the most common genes and DNA. Clone size and V and J calls follow TCRdb, not the original study. In this sample the table shows fewer than 15,000 distinct CDR3 sequences, about 60% of which occur a single time. Approximately 2% of the sample belongs to the ten largest clones.

Starting from positively selected CD4+ cells, anti-CD25 beads were used to select CD4+CD25+ regulatory T cells. Miltenyi superparamagnetic beads coated with subset-specific monoclonal antibodies were used for isolation of the T cell subsets. Every T cell population came from peripheral blood. Mononuclear cells were obtained from whole blood by Ficoll separation, and monocytes were then depleted with anti-CD14 microbeads. Isolated cell populations were immediately resuspended in RNAprotect reagent. A remark on this clonotype: It has no known antigen specificity. Base qualities are not at hand, and no much larger clone is one base apart.

The sample comprised Tregs sorted from blood. The sequence derives from a man aged 40-55 years in good health. The chain is assembled from TRBV19 and TRBJ2-7; the D segment might be TRBD1 or TRBD2, since each matches 5 bases. The bases read TGTGCCAGTTCACAGGAGGCCTCCTACGAGCAGTACTTC. The encoded protein is CASSQEASYEQYF.